Below, 5 T cell receptor beta chains from the same sample are listed, as sequenced in a study of beta chain features in type 1 diabetes. The whole isolated RNA underwent reverse transcription, so sequencing captured expressed TCRB transcripts. Using immunoSEQ multiplex PCR, the repertoire was profiled, and TCRdb retains in-frame clones only, with some absent. The sample includes 430,000 or so clones, 11% of them seen just once. Material: naive CD4+ T cells from blood. The source of these receptors is a woman between 18 and 29 years old in good health.

This clone was counted between two and nine times. The gene calls are TRBV28 and TRBJ2-7; a possible D gene is TRBD1 (6 bases). V dropped 7 bases and J dropped 3 bases, with 22 bases sitting between them. The CDR3 covers 16 residues. The germline V gene encodes CDR1 MDHEN and CDR2 SYDVKM. As DNA, the CDR3 is TGTGCCAGCACCCCTAAGACAGGACGATCCTACTACGAGCAGTACGTC. It specifies CASTPKTGRSYYEQYV.

In the case of this clone: The germline gene is not matched at one end of the junction; a read error may be the cause. The CDR3 region is CSAVLQSSENTIYF. The CDR3 DNA is TGCAGCGCTGTACTACAGAGCTCTGAAAACACCATATATTTT. The chain has TRBV29-1 and TRBJ1-3, with unresolved D. The CDR3 has 14 residues. Germline V gene lookup returns CDR1 SQVTM and CDR2 ANQGSEA.

This clone occurred a few times. J is TRBJ2-1 and V is TRBV6-5; D is perhaps TRBD2 (6 bases). This CDR3 comprises 13 residues. With 6 bases removed from V and 12 bases from J, the gap between germline ends came to 18 bases. CDR1 and CDR2 (germline): MNHEY, SVGAGI. CDR3 nucleotides: TGTGCCAGCAGCCTCCTCTCTGGGGGGTGGCAGTTCTTC. Translated, it gives CASSLLSGGWQFF.

The chain recombines TRBV6-5 with TRBJ2-3; perhaps D is TRBD1 or TRBD2 (5 bases each). CDR3 length: 14 residues. With 2 bases removed from V and 6 bases from J, the gap between germline ends came to 12 bases. The germline CDR1 and CDR2 sequences are MNHEY and SVGAGI. The CDR3 is CASSYGTARDTQYF. CDR3 in DNA: TGTGCCAGCAGTTACGGGACCGCTAGGGATACGCAGTATTTT.

This clone was found a few times. This sequence joins TRBV7-2 and TRBJ2-3; D gene uncertain. CDR3 length equals 15 residues. Germline loops: CDR1 SGHTA, CDR2 FQGNSA. Trimming cost V 1 base and J 0 bases, with 8 bases left between them. The CDR3 DNA reads as TGTGCCAGCAGCTTAGTACAGTATAGCACAGATACGCAGTATTTT. Protein: CASSLVQYSTDTQYF.